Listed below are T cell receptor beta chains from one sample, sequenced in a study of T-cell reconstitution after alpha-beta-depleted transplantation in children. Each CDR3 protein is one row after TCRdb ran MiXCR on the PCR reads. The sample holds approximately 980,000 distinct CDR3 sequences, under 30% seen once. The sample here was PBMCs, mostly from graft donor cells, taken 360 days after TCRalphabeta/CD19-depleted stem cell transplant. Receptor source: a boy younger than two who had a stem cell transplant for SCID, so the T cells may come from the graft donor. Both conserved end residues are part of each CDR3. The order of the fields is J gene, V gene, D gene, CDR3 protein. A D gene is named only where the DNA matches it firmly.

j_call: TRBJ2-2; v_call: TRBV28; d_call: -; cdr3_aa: CASSLMAGITGELFF
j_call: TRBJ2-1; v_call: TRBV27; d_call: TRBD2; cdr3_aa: CASSLGAGGWWEQFF
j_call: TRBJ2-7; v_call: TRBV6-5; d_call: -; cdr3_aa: CASSYPDRTYEQYF
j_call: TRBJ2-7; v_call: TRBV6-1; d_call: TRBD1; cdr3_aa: CASSLGTGEYEQYF
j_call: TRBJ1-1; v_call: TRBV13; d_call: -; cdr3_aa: CASSLRRLGRDTEAFF
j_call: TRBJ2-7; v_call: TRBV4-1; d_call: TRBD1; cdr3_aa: CASSGQGAGRNEQYF
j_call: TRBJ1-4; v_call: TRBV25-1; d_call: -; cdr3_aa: CASSEGWQNNEKLFF
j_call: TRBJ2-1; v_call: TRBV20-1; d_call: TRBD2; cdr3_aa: CSARYLAGGPLSEQFF
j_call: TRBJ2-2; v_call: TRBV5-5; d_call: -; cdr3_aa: CASRGTGTLSGELFF
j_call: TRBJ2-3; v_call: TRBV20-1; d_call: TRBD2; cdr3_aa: CSAPLAGLTDTQYF
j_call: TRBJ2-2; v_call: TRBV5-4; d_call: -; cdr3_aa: CAIPHSTGELFF
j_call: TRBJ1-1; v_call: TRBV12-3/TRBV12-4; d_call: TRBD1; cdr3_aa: CASRPDRGNTEAFF
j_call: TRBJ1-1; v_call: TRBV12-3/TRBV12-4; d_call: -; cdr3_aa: CASNHDRYNTEAFF
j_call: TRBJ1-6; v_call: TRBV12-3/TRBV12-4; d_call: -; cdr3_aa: CASRDQAITLHF
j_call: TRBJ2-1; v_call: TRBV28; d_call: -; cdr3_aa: CASRGSSGTSYNEQFF
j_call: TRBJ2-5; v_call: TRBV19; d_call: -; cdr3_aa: CASSMGQNQETQYF
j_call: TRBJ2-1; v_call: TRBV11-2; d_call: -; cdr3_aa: CASSPWPGGVYNEQFF
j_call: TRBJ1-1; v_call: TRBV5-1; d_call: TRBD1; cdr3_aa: CASRIKGASFF
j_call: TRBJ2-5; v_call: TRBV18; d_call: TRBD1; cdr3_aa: CASSPLGQPYQETQYF
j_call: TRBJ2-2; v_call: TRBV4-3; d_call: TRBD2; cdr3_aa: CASSQEYVEASGRNTGELFF
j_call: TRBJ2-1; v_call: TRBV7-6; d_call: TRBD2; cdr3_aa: CASSWMGRGDISGEQFF
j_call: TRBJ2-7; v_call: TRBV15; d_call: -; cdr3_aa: CATSRDAGSYEQYF
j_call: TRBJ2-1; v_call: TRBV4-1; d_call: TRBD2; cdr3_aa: CASSQEGGGRRSYNEQFF
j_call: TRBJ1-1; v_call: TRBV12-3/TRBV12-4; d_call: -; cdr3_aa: CASSRQGRAEAFF
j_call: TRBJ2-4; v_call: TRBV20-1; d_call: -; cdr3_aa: CSAHNAGFPKNIQYF
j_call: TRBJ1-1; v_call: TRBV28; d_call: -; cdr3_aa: CASLRGGVEAFF
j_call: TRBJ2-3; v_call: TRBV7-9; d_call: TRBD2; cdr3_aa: CASSPSGLAAADTQYF
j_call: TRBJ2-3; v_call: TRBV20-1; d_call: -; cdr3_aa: CSASLGGFSTDTQYF
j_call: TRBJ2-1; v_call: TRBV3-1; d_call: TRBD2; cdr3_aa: CASSQAERGGREQFF
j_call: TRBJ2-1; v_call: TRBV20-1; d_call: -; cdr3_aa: CSARDDRRFEQFF
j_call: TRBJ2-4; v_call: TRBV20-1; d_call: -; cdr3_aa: CSASIDILQNIQYF
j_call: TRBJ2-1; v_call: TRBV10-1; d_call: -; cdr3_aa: CASSDGGDNEQFF
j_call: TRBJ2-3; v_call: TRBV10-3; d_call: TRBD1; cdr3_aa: CAIRGDRGVFDTQYF
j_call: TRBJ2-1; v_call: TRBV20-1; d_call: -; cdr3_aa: CSARDQGVSANEQFF
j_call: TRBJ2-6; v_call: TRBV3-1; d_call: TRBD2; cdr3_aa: CASSPGLAAYSGANVLTF
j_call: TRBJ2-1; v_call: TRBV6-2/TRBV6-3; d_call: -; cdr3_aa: CASSTRQWSSYNEQFF
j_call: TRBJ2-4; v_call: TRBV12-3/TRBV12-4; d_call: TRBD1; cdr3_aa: CASSPAGGTAKNIQYF
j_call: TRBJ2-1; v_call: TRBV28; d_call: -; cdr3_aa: CASSLSWGRDEQFF
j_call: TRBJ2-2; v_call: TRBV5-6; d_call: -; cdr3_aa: CASSPGGGTNTGELFF
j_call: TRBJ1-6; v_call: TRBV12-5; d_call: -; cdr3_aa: CASGLADNLTGSSYNSPLHF
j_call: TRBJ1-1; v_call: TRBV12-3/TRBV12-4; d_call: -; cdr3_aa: CASAGNTEAFF
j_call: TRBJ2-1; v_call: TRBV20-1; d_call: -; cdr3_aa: CSARDHGGALFF
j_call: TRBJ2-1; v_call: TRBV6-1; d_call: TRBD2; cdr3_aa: CASSPSPTSGDNEQFF
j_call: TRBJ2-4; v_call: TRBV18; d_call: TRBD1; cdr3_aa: CASSPPDRGFQYF
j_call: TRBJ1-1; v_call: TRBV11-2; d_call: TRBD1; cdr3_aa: CASSRLRDRASAFF
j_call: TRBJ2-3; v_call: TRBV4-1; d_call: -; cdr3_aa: CASSQGSDTQYF
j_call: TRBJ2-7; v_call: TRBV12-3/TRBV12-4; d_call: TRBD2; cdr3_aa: CASSPRIRGVSYEQYF
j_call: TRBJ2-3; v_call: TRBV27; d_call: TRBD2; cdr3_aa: CASAVGLAATDTQYF
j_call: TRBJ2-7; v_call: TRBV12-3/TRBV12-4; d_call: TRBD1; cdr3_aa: CASSRGPYEQYF
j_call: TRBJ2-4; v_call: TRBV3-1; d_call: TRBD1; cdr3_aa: CASSQAVGTGKVKNIQYF
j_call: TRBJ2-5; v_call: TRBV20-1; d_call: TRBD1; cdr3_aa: CSGTGTGVETQYF
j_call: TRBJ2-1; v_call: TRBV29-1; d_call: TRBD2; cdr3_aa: CSVGRGTSGGNEQFF
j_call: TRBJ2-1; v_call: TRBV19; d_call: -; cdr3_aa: CASSIGWGVYNEQFF